The clone carrying this TCR beta chain was recorded many times. Antigen: not known. Each TCR beta cDNA library carried unique molecular identifiers. Some 540,000 cDNA molecules were obtained from roughly 1 to 10 million T cells. From the PCR reads, TCRdb called clonotypes with MiXCR, one entry per CDR3 protein. The sample records around 250,000 distinct CDR3 sequences, roughly a third being singletons. This entry comes from a study of post-analysis software for immune sequencing data. The wider study: Relapsing-remitting, secondary progressive and progressive-relapsing multiple sclerosis were all included among the disease courses. Study conclusions and caveats: In patients, TRBV5-6, TRBV5-1 and TRBV20-1 belonged to five TRBV segments found more frequently than in controls. Samples prepared in the same batch strongly co-clustered by F measure. Among multiple sclerosis patients, normalized Chao1 diversity was significantly below that of controls.

The CDR3 covers 14 residues. Germline CDR1 DFQATT, CDR2 SNEGSKA (reference sequence). The V and J ends lost 0 bases and 6 bases, in that order; junction bases with no gene match: 4. The chain has TRBV20-1 and TRBJ2-1, with TRBD2 matching over 8 bases. This clonotype originated in a girl between 5 and 17 years old with multiple sclerosis. What was sequenced was blood. Here the CDR3 reads CSARDRREGNEQFF. The CDR3 DNA is TGCAGTGCTAGAGATCGTCGGGAGGGCAATGAGCAGTTCTTC.